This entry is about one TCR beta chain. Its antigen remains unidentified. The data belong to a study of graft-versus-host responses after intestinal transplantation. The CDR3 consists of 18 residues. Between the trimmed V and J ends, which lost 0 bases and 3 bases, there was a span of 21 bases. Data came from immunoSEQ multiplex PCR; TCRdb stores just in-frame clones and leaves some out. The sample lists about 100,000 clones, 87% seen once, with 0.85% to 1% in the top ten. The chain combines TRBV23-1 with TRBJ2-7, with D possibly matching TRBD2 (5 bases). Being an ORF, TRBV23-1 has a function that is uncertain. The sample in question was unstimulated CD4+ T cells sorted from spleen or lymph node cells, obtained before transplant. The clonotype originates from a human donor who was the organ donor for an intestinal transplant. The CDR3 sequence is CASSQSVGSNGPNYEQYF. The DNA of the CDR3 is TGCGCCAGCAGTCAATCGGTGGGGAGTAATGGCCCCAACTACGAGCAGTACTTC.